These 15 T cell receptor beta chains were all obtained from the same sample, sequenced in a study of T cell therapy after organ transplantation. TCRdb's table, derived via immunoSEQ multiplex PCR, lists solely in-frame clones and lacks some. The repertoire holds 44,000 or so clones, with less than 95% as singletons. These receptors' antigens are unknown. Sequenced here: CD8+ T cells from blood, sampled before autologous CMV-specific T cell therapy. These receptors all stem from a human patient who had received a solid organ transplant and had CMV disease.

The V call is TRBV15, the J call TRBJ1-1; possible D gene TRBD1, 5 bases. The CDR3 is made up of 14 amino acids. Trimming took off 0 bases at V and 6 bases at J, with 11 bases between the two ends. Germline V gives CDR1 LNHNV, CDR2 YYDKDF (reference sequence). The DNA of the CDR3 is TGTGCCACCAGCAGAGATCGGGGCGCGGCTGAAGCTTTCTTT. This encodes CATSRDRGAAEAFF.

This chain joins TRBV6-4 and TRBJ1-5; D perhaps matches TRBD1 (6 bases). V was shortened by 0 bases and J by 2 bases, with 17 bases between the two germline ends. This CDR3 has 18 amino acids. Germline V lookup: CDR1 MRHNA, CDR2 SNTAGT. Here the CDR3 DNA reads TGTGCCAGCAGTGACTCAATGGGGGCCCCCTTCGGCAATCAGCCCCAGCATTTT. Amino acid sequence: CASSDSMGAPFGNQPQHF.

This chain links TRBV5-6 with TRBJ2-1; 9 nucleotides match TRBD2. Losses at the gene ends were 0 bases for V and 8 bases for J; bases not matched to a gene: 6. The CDR3 spans 15 residues. The germline V gene has CDR1 SGHDT and CDR2 YYEEEE. In nucleotides, the CDR3 is TGTGCCAGCAGCTTGGGACTAGCGGATTACGATGAGCAGTTCTTC. Translation: CASSLGLADYDEQFF.

This clone came up once. This chain joins TRBV6-5 and TRBJ2-3; the D call may be TRBD1 or TRBD2 (6 bases each). This CDR3 contains 16 residues. The ends were cut back, 1 base at V and 3 bases at J, with 14 bases in the middle. Germline V lookup: CDR1 MNHEY, CDR2 SVGAGI. Here the CDR3 DNA reads TGTGCCAGCAGTTACTTGTCGGGGGCCCAAACAGATACGCAGTATTTT. It codes for CASSYLSGAQTDTQYF.

DNA of the CDR3: TGCGCCAGCAGTGAAACCCATTACGAGCAGTACTTC. Translated, it gives CASSETHYEQYF. This rearrangement joins TRBV10-1 to TRBJ2-7; D ambiguous. Looked up from germline, CDR1 is WNHNN and CDR2 is SYGVQD (reference sequence). The CDR3 runs 12 residues. The V end lost 3 bases, the J end lost 4 bases, and 7 bases lay between the germline ends.

The chain recombines TRBV11-2 with TRBJ2-3; tentative D call: TRBD2 (5 bases). This CDR3 is built from 14 residues. Trimming removed 4 bases from V and 14 bases from J, with 22 bases in between. Germline V gene sequence: CDR1 SGHAT, CDR2 FQNNGV. The CDR3: CASSSPGPVSGRYF. The CDR3 coding sequence is TGTGCCAGCAGCTCACCCGGGCCCGTCAGCGGAAGGTATTTT.

The rearrangement uses TRBV5-1 and TRBJ2-7, with a tentative D call TRBD2 (6 bases). Germline V lookup: CDR1 SGHRS, CDR2 YFSETQ. Trimming cost V 4 bases and J 3 bases, with 11 bases left between them. CDR3 size: 13 residues. The CDR3 DNA sequence: TGCGCCAGCAGCGCCGGGGGTGTCTACGAGCAGTACTTC. The encoded protein is CASSAGGVYEQYF.

V gene TRBV6-6 combines with J gene TRBJ2-5; possibly TRBD2 for D (6 bases). The CDR3 is 14 residues long. Germline V gene lookup returns CDR1 MNHNY and CDR2 SVGAGI (reference sequence). Trimming cost V 6 bases and J 5 bases, with 16 bases left between them. CDR3 coding DNA: TGTGCCAGCAGCCTAATTTCGGGGGTGGAGACCCAGTACTTC. Translation gives CASSLISGVETQYF.

The V call is TRBV6-5, the J call TRBJ2-1; D gene ambiguous. CDR3 size: 14 residues. Germline CDR1 is MNHEY and CDR2 is SVGAGI. The V and J ends lost 8 bases and 2 bases respectively, with 13 bases between them. The CDR3 DNA reads as TGTGCCAGCTCGGTAACAGAAACCTACAATGAGCAGTTCTTC. This codes for CASSVTETYNEQFF.

The chain uses TRBV6-4 and TRBJ2-1, with 8 positions matching TRBD2. The CDR3 runs to 16 residues. The V segment lost 4 bases and the J segment 0 bases; nucleotides outside the gene matches: 5. The V gene's germline CDR1 is MRHNA and CDR2 SNTAGT. CDR3 residues: CASSVGLVSSYNEQFF. In DNA, the CDR3 is TGTGCCAGCAGTGTGGGACTAGTCTCCTCCTACAATGAGCAGTTCTTC.

This clone was detected once. The chain is built from TRBV5-6 and TRBJ1-5; possibly TRBD1 for D (6 bases). Looked up from germline, CDR1 is SGHDT and CDR2 is YYEEEE. The CDR3 spans 15 residues. V was shortened by 5 bases and J by 4 bases, with 16 bases between the two germline ends. CDR3 residues: CASRPWGAANQPQHF. The CDR3 region has the DNA TGTGCCAGCAGACCCTGGGGGGCGGCTAATCAGCCCCAGCATTTT.

The V call is TRBV7-8, the J call TRBJ2-7; D unclear. The length of the CDR3 is 14 residues. The germline gives CDR1 SGHVS, CDR2 FQNEAQ. V was pared by 1 base and J by 0 bases, with 7 bases between. The CDR3 DNA is TGTGCCAGCAGCTTAGGTCAGCCCTCCTACGAGCAGTACTTC. Residues: CASSLGQPSYEQYF.

The rearrangement joins TRBV9 to TRBJ1-3, with unresolved D. V lost 0 bases and J lost 0, with 10 bases in between. The germline CDR1 and CDR2 sequences are SGDLS and YYNGEE. This CDR3 region has 16 residues. CDR3 sequence reads: CASSVDPGNSGNTIYF. The CDR3 DNA reads TGTGCCAGCAGCGTAGACCCGGGGAACTCTGGAAACACCATATATTTT.

This chain uses TRBV11-2 with TRBJ1-5; no definite D call. CDR1 is SGHAT and CDR2 is FQNNGV in the germline V gene. CDR3 length: 14 amino acids. V lost 1 base, J lost 4 bases, and 8 bases lay in between. The CDR3 bases are TGTGCCAGCAGCTTAGGCCTTGATAATCAGCCCCAGCATTTT. It is translated as CASSLGLDNQPQHF.

The rearrangement links TRBV30 to TRBJ1-1; TRBD1 is a possible D gene (6 bases). With 4 bases removed from V and 0 bases from J, the gap between germline ends came to 15 bases. Germline assignment: CDR1 GTSNPN and CDR2 SVGIG (reference sequence). The CDR3 is made up of 15 amino acids. CDR3 residues: CAWTPRGGLNTEAFF. CDR3 sequence (DNA): TGTGCCTGGACCCCCCGTGGGGGCTTGAACACTGAAGCTTTCTTT. The whole variable domain, filled in from reference TRBV30 and TRBJ1-1, reads SQTIHQWPATLVQPVGSPLSLECTVEGTSNPNLYWYRQAAGRGLQLLFYSVGIGQISSEVPQNLSASRPQDRQFILSSKKLLLSDSGFYLCAWTPRGGLNTEAFFGQGTRLTVV.